The entry below gives a single T cell receptor (beta chain) sequence along with its context. Cohorts were assigned according to the clinical history that participants reported. The CDR3 extends over 12 amino acids. Trimming removed 5 bases from V and 3 bases from J, with 8 bases in between. Germline V gives CDR1 MNHEY, CDR2 SVGAGI. The data derive from a study of blood T cell repertoires in COVID-19. Study as a whole: The United States, Italy and Spain provided the acute and convalescent COVID-19 samples. PBMCs, B-cell-depleted T cells, or T cells provided the cDNA or gDNA that made up the material.

As handled by the study authors: Researchers report that nucleated cell counts were estimated from reference gene primer amplification. Sequenced by immunoSEQ multiplex PCR; TCRdb stores in-frame clones only, minus some. The V and J calls and clone size were taken over from that table, and D and trimming were inferred from the DNA. This sample carries approximately 240,000 clones, approximately 92% of them seen once, and the ten largest clones take 3% to 4%. The sequenced material came from PBMCs or T cells enriched from blood (not recorded which). J is TRBJ2-7 and V is TRBV6-5, with a tentative D call TRBD2 (6 bases). This sequence originates from a woman between 18 and 29 years old in a cohort exposed to, infected with or recovered from COVID-19 (not recorded which). The CDR3 DNA is TGTGCCAGCAGTCCCGGGGGCTACGAGCAGTACTTC. It codes for CASSPGGYEQYF.